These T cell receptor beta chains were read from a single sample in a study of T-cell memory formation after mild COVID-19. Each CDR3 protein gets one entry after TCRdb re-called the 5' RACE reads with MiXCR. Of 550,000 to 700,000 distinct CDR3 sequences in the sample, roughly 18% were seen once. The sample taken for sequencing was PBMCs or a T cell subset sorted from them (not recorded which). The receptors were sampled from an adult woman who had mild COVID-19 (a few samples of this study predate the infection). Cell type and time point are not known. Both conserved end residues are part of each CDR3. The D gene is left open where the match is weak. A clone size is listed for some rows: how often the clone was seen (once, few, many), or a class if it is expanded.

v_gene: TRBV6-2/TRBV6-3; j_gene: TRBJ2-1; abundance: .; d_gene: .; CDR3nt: TGTGCCAGCAGTTCCCAAAGGAGCGTCCGCTCCTACAATGAGCAGTTCTTC; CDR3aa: CASSSQRSVRSYNEQFF
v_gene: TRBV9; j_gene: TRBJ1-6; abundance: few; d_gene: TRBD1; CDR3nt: TGTGCCAGCAGCGTAGACCCCCGGGACAGGGAGTATTCACCCCTCCACTTT; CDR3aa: CASSVDPRDREYSPLHF
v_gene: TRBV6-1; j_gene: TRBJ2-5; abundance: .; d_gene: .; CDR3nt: TGTGCCAGCAATGAGGGGAGACTTAAAGAGACCCAGTACTTC; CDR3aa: CASNEGRLKETQYF
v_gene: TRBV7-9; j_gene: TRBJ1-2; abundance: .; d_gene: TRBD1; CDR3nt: TGTGCCAGCAGCTTAGGACAGGGGGCCATCTATGGCTACACCTTC; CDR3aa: CASSLGQGAIYGYTF
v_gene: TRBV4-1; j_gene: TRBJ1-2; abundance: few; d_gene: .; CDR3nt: TGCGCCAGCAGCCCCTCGTCCCGAGTCTATGGCTACACCTTC; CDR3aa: CASSPSSRVYGYTF
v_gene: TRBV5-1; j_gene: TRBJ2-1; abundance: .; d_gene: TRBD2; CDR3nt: TGCGCCAGCACCTTAGCGGGACATTCCTACAATGAGCAGTTCTTC; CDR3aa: CASTLAGHSYNEQFF
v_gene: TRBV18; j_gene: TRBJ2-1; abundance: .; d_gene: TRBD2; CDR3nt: TGTGCCAGCTCACCACCGTCCGGGGGGTACAATGAGCAGTTCTTC; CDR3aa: CASSPPSGGYNEQFF
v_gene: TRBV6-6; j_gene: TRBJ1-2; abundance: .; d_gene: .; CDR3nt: TGTGCCAGCAGTGTGACCCCGAGCTATGGCTACACCTTC; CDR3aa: CASSVTPSYGYTF
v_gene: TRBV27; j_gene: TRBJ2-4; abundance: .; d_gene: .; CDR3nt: TGTGCCAGCAGCACCCAATGGAGAAACATTCAGTACTTC; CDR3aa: CASSTQWRNIQYF
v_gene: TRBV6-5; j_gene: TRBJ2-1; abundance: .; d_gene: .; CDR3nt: TGTGCCAGCAGGGGGTATAAGTACAATGAGCAGTTCTTC; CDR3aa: CASRGYKYNEQFF
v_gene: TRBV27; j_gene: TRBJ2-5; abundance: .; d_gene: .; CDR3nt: TGTGCCAGCAGTTTGAATCGGGGGAAAGAGACCCAGTACTTC; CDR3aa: CASSLNRGKETQYF
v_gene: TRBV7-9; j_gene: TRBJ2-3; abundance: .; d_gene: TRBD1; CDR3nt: TGTGCCAGCAGCTTAGCGATGCCGGGACAGGGAGTCGCAGATACGCAGTATTTT; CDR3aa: CASSLAMPGQGVADTQYF
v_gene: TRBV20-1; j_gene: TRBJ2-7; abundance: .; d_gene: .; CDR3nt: TGCAGTGCTAGCGGGAGAACCTACGAGCAGTACTTC; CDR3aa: CSASGRTYEQYF
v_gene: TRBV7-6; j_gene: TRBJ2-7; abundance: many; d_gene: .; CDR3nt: TGTGCCAGCAGCTTAGACCGGGGGCGCGAGCAGTACTTC; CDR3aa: CASSLDRGREQYF
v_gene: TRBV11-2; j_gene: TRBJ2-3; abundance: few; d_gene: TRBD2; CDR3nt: TGTGCCAGCAGCTTAGCGGGGCGGGGGGGCTATGATACGCAGTATTTT; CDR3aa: CASSLAGRGGYDTQYF
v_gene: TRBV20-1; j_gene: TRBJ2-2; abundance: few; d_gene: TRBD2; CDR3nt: TGCAGTGCTCCCTCCCGGACTAGCGCTGGGGAGCTGTTTTTT; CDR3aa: CSAPSRTSAGELFF
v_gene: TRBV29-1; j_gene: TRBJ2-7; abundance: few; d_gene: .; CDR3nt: TGCAGCGTTGCTCAGGACACCTACTACGAGCAGTACTTC; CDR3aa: CSVAQDTYYEQYF
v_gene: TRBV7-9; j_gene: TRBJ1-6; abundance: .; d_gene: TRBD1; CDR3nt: TGTGCCAGCAGTTCCTCTGGGACAGGGGGTAATTCACCCCTCCACTTT; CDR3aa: CASSSSGTGGNSPLHF
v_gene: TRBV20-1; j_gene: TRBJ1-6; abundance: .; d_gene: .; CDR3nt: TGCAGTGCTAGGAACAATTCACCCCTCCACTTT; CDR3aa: CSARNNSPLHF
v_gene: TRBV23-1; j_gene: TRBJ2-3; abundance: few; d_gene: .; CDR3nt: TGCGCCAGCAAAACAGGGAAAACAGATACGCAGTATTTT; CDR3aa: CASKTGKTDTQYF
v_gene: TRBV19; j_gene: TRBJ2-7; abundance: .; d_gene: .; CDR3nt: TGTGCCAGTAGTACGGGACTCGAGACGGCCTACGAGCAGTACTTC; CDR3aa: CASSTGLETAYEQYF
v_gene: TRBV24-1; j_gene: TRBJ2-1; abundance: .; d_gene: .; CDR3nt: TGTGCCACCAGTGGGGATACCCCTTACAATGAGCAGTTCTTC; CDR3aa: CATSGDTPYNEQFF
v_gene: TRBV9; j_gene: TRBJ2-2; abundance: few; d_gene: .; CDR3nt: TGTGCCAGCAGCGTAGGTGGGATCACCGGGGAGCTGTTTTTT; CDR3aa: CASSVGGITGELFF
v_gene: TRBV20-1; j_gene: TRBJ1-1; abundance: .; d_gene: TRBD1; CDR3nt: TGCAGTGCTAGGACAGGGGCTGAGAGTGAAGCTTTCTTT; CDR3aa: CSARTGAESEAFF
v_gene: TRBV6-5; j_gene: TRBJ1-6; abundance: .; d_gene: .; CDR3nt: TGTGCCAGCCTCCGAAACAGAAGGGCACTAGCGAATTCACCCCTCCACTTT; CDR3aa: CASLRNRRALANSPLHF
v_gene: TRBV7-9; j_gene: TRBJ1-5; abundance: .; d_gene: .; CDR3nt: TGTGCCAGCAGCTTAGATCCAGGTAGCAATCAGCCCCAGCATTTT; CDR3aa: CASSLDPGSNQPQHF
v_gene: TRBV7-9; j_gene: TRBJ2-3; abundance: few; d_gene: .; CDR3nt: TGTGCCAGCAGCTTTTTCGCCGGGGCCGCTAGCACAGATACGCAGTATTTT; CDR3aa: CASSFFAGAASTDTQYF
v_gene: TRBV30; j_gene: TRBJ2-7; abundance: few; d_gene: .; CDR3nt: TGTGCCTGGAGCGAGGACAGAATCTACGAGCAGTACTTC; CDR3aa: CAWSEDRIYEQYF
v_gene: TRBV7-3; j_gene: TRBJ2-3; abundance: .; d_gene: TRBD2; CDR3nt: TGTGCCAGCGCGAAAGAAGCGGGAGGGCCTGGAGATACGCAGTATTTT; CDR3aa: CASAKEAGGPGDTQYF
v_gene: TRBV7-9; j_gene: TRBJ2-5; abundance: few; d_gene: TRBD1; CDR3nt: TGTGCCAGCAGCTCAGACAGGGACCAAGAGACCCAGTACTTC; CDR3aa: CASSSDRDQETQYF
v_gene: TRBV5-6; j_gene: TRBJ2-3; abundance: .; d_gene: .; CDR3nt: TGTGCCAGCAGCGAGCCGGGGGGCACAGATACGCAGTATTTT; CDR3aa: CASSEPGGTDTQYF
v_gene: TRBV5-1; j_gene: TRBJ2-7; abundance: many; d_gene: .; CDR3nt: TGCGCCAGCAGCTTGGAACCCGCGGTAGGCTACGAGCAGTACTTC; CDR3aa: CASSLEPAVGYEQYF
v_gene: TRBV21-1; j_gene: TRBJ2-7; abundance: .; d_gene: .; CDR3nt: TGTGCCAGCAACGATACAGCGGTGGGGTCCTACGAGCAGTACTTC; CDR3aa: CASNDTAVGSYEQYF
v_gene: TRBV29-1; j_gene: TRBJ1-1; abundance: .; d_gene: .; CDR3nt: TGCAGCGGAGGGGAGATTAACACTGAAGCTTTCTTT; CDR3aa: CSGGEINTEAFF
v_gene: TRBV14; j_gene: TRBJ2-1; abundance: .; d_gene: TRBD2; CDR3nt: TGTGCCAGCAGCCAAGATCGCACGGCCGGACCGGGACTAGCGGGAGGCAATGAGCAGTTCTTC; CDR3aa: CASSQDRTAGPGLAGGNEQFF
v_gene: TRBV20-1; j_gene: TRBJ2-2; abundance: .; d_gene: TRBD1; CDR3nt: TGCAGTGCTAGGCCAGGGGGCTTCGGGGAGCTGTTTTTT; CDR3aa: CSARPGGFGELFF
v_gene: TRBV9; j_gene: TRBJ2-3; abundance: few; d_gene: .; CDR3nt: TGTGCCAGCAGCGTACTATCAGGGGGGGTTGGGACAGATACGCAGTATTTT; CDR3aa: CASSVLSGGVGTDTQYF
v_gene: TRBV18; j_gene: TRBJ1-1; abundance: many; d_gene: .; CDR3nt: TGTGCCAGCTCACCTTATCCGGATGGGACTGAAGCTTTCTTT; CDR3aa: CASSPYPDGTEAFF